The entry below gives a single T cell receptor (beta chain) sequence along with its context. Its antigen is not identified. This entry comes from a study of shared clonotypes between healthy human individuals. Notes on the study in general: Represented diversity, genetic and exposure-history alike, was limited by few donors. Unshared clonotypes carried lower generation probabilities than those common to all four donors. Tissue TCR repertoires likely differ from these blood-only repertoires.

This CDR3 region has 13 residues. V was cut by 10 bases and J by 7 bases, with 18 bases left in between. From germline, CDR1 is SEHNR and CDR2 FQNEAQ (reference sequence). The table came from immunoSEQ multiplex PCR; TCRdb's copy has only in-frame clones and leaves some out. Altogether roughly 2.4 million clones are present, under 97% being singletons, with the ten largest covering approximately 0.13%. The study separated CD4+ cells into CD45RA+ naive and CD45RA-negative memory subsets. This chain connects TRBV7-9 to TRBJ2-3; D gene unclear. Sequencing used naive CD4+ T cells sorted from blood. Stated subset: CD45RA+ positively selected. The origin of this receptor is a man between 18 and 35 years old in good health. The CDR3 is CATGESDTNTQYF. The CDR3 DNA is TGTGCCACCGGTGAGTCCGATACGAATACGCAGTATTTT.